The clone carrying this T cell receptor (beta chain) has ten or more counts. The antigen is not known. The sample belongs to a study of regulatory T cells in long-lasting Graves disease. Time point indicated: newly diagnosed GD, antithyroid drugs for less than 3 months. PBMCs provided the RNA from which the TCR library was made. Patients hailed from an endocrinology department in Xi'an, China. HTBI primers from iRepertoire and Arm-PCR of CDR3 regions yielded the TCR beta libraries. Each CDR3 protein gets one entry after TCRdb re-called the multiplex PCR reads with MiXCR. The sample carries about 430,000 distinct CDR3 sequences, 15% recorded once. Findings and limits, study-wide: With 2,500 to 3,500 shared public clonotypes, persistent patients exceeded new patients, who shared about a thousand.

V gave up 0 bases and J gave up 5 bases, with 8 bases separating them. Per germline, CDR1 LGHNT and CDR2 FRNRAP. The CDR3 totals 13 residues. The same data also contributed to another study, on T cells in Graves' hyperthyroidism and ophthalmopathy. From that second work: The HTBI primer set was used in a first-round RT-PCR of the TCR CDR3.

This sequence was found in a woman in her forties with Graves disease. J is TRBJ2-7 and V is TRBV12-5; D possibly corresponds to TRBD1 (6 bases). Specimen: peripheral blood mononuclear cells (PBMCs), collected at new diagnosis, from a patient treated with antithyroid drugs. CDR3 sequence reads: CASGLVQGDEQYF. The CDR3, as DNA: TGTGCTAGTGGTTTGGTACAGGGCGACGAGCAGTACTTC.